Below are 13 T cell receptor beta chains sequenced from a single sample in a study of blood T cell repertoires in COVID-19. The data were produced by immunoSEQ multiplex PCR, yet TCRdb's version contains in-frame clones alone and is incomplete. The sample consists of 250,000 to 300,000 clones, over 75% of them appearing once. The sample consisted of peripheral blood. These receptors all stem from a woman aged 70-85 years with COVID-19, enrolled during active disease.

This chain links TRBV11-3 with TRBJ2-2; 7 bases line up with TRBD1. The CDR3 has 17 residues. The V and J ends lost 5 bases and 0 bases, in that order; junction bases with no gene match: 9. Germline lookup yields CDR1 SGHNT and CDR2 YENEEA. In DNA form, the CDR3 reads TGTGCCAGCAGCCCGACAGGGATGAACGCGAACACCGGGGAGCTGTTTTTT. Protein sequence: CASSPTGMNANTGELFF.

V and J are TRBV7-9 and TRBJ2-5; TRBD1 matches 7 bases. This CDR3 is built from 15 residues. The junction had 8 bases not matched to a gene; V was cut back by 2 bases and J by 5 bases. In germline, CDR1 is SEHNR, CDR2 FQNEAQ (reference sequence). The CDR3 bases are TGTGCCAGCAGCTTATTGGGGACAGATGGCGAGACCCAGTACTTC. Its translation: CASSLLGTDGETQYF.

This clone was observed a handful of times. J is TRBJ1-5 and V is TRBV30, with TRBD1 identical over 8 bases. The CDR3 spans 16 residues. The V gene end was trimmed by 0 bases and the J gene end by 4 bases; junction bases not matched to a gene: 8. Germline V lookup: CDR1 GTSNPN, CDR2 SVGIG (reference sequence). CDR3 sequence reads: CAWSVSWDRSNQPQHF. The CDR3 DNA reads TGTGCCTGGAGTGTTTCCTGGGACAGGTCGAATCAGCCCCAGCATTTT.

V and J are TRBV3-1 (or the pseudogene TRBV3-2) and TRBJ2-7, with TRBD2 identical over 8 bases. CDR1 LGHDT and CDR2 YNNKEL come from the germline V gene (reference sequence). The CDR3 runs 15 residues. V dropped 4 bases and J dropped 2; count of bases not matched to a gene: 7. This CDR3 is CASSLGLAATYEQYF. In DNA, the CDR3 is TGTGCCAGCAGCCTCGGACTAGCAGCAACCTACGAGCAGTACTTC.

The rearrangement uses TRBV18 and TRBJ1-1, with D possibly matching TRBD1 (5 bases). Germline lookup yields CDR1 KGHSH and CDR2 LQKENI. The CDR3 spans 15 residues. Trimming removed 0 bases from V and 7 bases from J, with 15 bases in between. The CDR3 is CASSPPAGRGIEAFF. In DNA form, the CDR3 reads TGTGCCAGCTCACCACCGGCAGGGCGAGGAATTGAAGCTTTCTTT.

The chain links TRBV28 to TRBJ2-7; D call uncertain. The CDR3 sequence is 14 residues long. Deletions cut 9 bases from V and 3 bases from J, with 18 bases between. Germline CDR1 is MDHEN and CDR2 is SYDVKM. As DNA, the CDR3 is TGTGCCAGTCGTAACCCCGTAAGCTACTACGAGCAGTACTTC. Translated: CASRNPVSYYEQYF.

This chain links TRBV30 with TRBJ2-1, with TRBD2 matching 7 bases. The V gene's germline CDR1 is GTSNPN and CDR2 SVGIG (reference sequence). This CDR3 is built from 16 residues. The J segment lost 3 bases and the V segment lost 4 bases, leaving 12 bases of the junction unmatched. CDR3 protein: CAWTGGGSELYNEQFF. CDR3 bases: TGTGCCTGGACGGGAGGAGGGAGTGAGCTCTACAATGAGCAGTTCTTC.

The V and J genes are TRBV19 and TRBJ1-2, with D tentatively TRBD1 (5 bases). Germline V gene sequence: CDR1 LNHDA, CDR2 SQIVND (reference sequence). V was clipped by 5 bases and J by 8 bases, with 18 bases between them. This CDR3 spans 14 amino acids. The CDR3 sequence: CASSRSGTRWGYTF. In nucleotides, the CDR3 is TGTGCCAGTAGTCGGTCAGGGACTCGTTGGGGCTACACCTTC.

J is TRBJ1-1 and V is TRBV30; D is ambiguous. Per the germline V gene, CDR1 is GTSNPN and CDR2 is SVGIG (reference sequence). The V end lost 4 bases, the J end lost 1 base, and 16 bases lay between the germline ends. CDR3 length: 15 amino acids. CDR3 residues: CAWTLGVTQNTEAFF. DNA for the CDR3: TGTGCCTGGACCCTTGGAGTTACTCAGAACACTGAAGCTTTCTTT.

The gene calls are TRBV7-3 and TRBJ1-4, with TRBD1 identical over 7 bases. Looked up from germline, CDR1 is SGHTA and CDR2 is FQGTGA. The CDR3 extends over 18 amino acids. V was clipped by 0 bases and J by 6 bases; unmatched bases: 13. The CDR3 reads CASSLTEGAAGNDEKLFF. In DNA form, the CDR3 reads TGTGCCAGCAGCTTAACGGAGGGGGCAGCGGGTAACGATGAAAAACTGTTTTTT.

V is TRBV5-1 and J is TRBJ2-7, with D possibly matching TRBD2 (7 bases). The CDR3 length is 14 residues. Germline V gives CDR1 SGHRS, CDR2 YFSETQ. V gave up 4 bases and J gave up 2 bases, with 13 bases separating them. In DNA, the CDR3 is TGCGCCAGCAGCCCAAGGGGGGGGGCCTACGAGCAGTACTTC. It encodes CASSPRGGAYEQYF.

The V gene is TRBV10-3, the J gene TRBJ1-6; D gene unclear. Germline loops: CDR1 ENHRY, CDR2 SYGVKD. Deletions cut 0 bases from V and 10 bases from J, with 7 bases between. The CDR3 sequence is 13 residues long. The CDR3 loop is CAISESGVSPLHF. As DNA, the CDR3 is TGTGCCATCAGTGAGTCAGGAGTCTCACCCCTCCACTTT.

This chain joins TRBV3-1 (or the pseudogene TRBV3-2) and TRBJ2-7, with 9 bases matching TRBD1. Germline CDR1 is LGHDT and CDR2 is YNNKEL (reference sequence). Trimming at V came to 0 bases and at J to 3 bases, leaving 6 bases not matched to a gene. The CDR3 totals 16 residues. Here the CDR3 DNA reads TGTGCCAGCAGCCAAGATCTCTCGGGACAGGGCTACGAGCAGTACTTC. It yields the protein CASSQDLSGQGYEQYF.